Listed below are T cell receptor beta chains from one sample, sequenced in a study of beta chain features in type 1 diabetes. Some clones are missing from TCRdb's copy, which holds only in-frame ones; the method was immunoSEQ multiplex PCR. This sample carries just over 600,000 clones, roughly 15% of them seen once, and the ten largest clones take more than 0.08%. Sequencing used naive CD4+ T cells from blood. These receptors were obtained from a man aged 18 to 29 in good health. Both conserved end residues are part of each CDR3. Fields, in order: clone size, D gene, V gene, J gene, CDR3 protein, CDR3 DNA. A D gene is named only where the DNA matches it firmly. Size is omitted from some rows. Given values are once, few, many or a class for expanded clones.

>few|NA|TRBV11-2|TRBJ2-5
CASSPRTVYQETQYF
TGTGCCAGCAGCCCCCGGACCGTGTACCAAGAGACCCAGTACTTC
>few|NA|TRBV5-6|TRBJ2-4
CASSLVKGQNIQYF
TGTGCCAGCAGCTTGGTAAAGGGCCAAAACATTCAGTACTTC
>few|NA|TRBV5-1|TRBJ2-3
CASSLSVETDTQYF
TGCGCCAGCAGCTTGTCGGTGGAAACAGATACGCAGTATTTT
>few|NA|TRBV30|TRBJ2-7
CAWSVPRAHEQYF
TGTGCCTGGAGTGTACCCAGGGCCCACGAGCAGTACTTC
>few|NA|TRBV6-1|TRBJ2-5
CASSDIVETQYF
TGTGCCAGCAGCGACATCGTGGAGACCCAGTACTTC
>few|NA|TRBV28|TRBJ2-7
CASSLSVPGEQYF
TGTGCCAGCAGTTTGTCGGTGCCGGGGGAGCAGTACTTC
>NA|NA|TRBV6-5|TRBJ2-3
CASSYDPTVSTDTQYF
TGTGCCAGCAGTTACGACCCGACAGTCAGCACAGATACGCAGTATTTT
>NA|NA|TRBV28|TRBJ1-2
CASRGLTGSYGYTF
TGTGCCAGCAGGGGACTCACAGGGTCATATGGCTACACCTTC
>few|NA|TRBV7-6|TRBJ2-1
CASSFSTLDGLQFF
TGTGCCAGCAGCTTCTCAACCTTAGACGGCCTCCAGTTCTTC
>few|NA|TRBV7-2|TRBJ2-5
CASSLSRATQETQYF
TGTGCCAGCAGCTTATCCCGAGCAACGCAAGAGACCCAGTACTTC
>few|NA|TRBV6-6|TRBJ2-1
CASTLAVYNEQFF
TGTGCCAGCACCCTAGCCGTGTACAATGAGCAGTTCTTC
>NA|NA|TRBV9|TRBJ2-4
CASSVGTQGENIQYF
TGTGCCAGCAGCGTAGGAACCCAAGGGGAAAACATTCAGTACTTC
>NA|NA|TRBV5-5|TRBJ2-1
CASRYRELGGDEQFF
TGTGCCAGCAGATACCGGGAGCTAGGAGGCGATGAGCAGTTCTTC
>NA|NA|TRBV30|TRBJ1-3
CAWSRDTNSGNTIYF
TGTGCCTGGAGTAGGGACACTAACTCTGGAAACACCATATATTTT
>few|TRBD2|TRBV30|TRBJ2-3
CAWSWGGGGTDTQYF
TGTGCCTGGAGCTGGGGCGGGGGGGGCACAGATACGCAGTATTTT
>few|TRBD2|TRBV18|TRBJ2-1
CASSRTTSGSSYNEQFF
TGTGCCAGCTCACGGACCACTAGCGGGAGCTCCTACAATGAGCAGTTCTTC
>few|NA|TRBV19|TRBJ2-1
CASGAGVGEQFF
TGTGCCAGTGGGGCGGGCGTCGGTGAGCAGTTCTTC
>NA|NA|TRBV5-1|TRBJ2-3
CASRTVSTDTQYF
TGCGCCAGCAGGACAGTTAGCACAGATACGCAGTATTTT
>NA|TRBD1|TRBV2|TRBJ1-5
CASSGDRQPQHF
TGTGCCAGCAGTGGGGACAGACAGCCCCAGCATTTT
>few|NA|TRBV5-1|TRBJ2-1
CASSFSGQLYNEQFF
TGCGCCAGCAGCTTTTCAGGGCAGCTATACAATGAGCAGTTCTTC
>NA|NA|TRBV7-9|TRBJ1-4
CASSLVGNSNEKLFF
TGTGCCAGCAGCTTAGTCGGCAACTCTAATGAAAAACTGTTTTTT
>few|TRBD2|TRBV9|TRBJ2-3
CASSPRSGSGGGSTDTQYF
TGTGCCAGCAGCCCGCGGTCGGGTAGCGGGGGGGGAAGCACAGATACGCAGTATTTT
>few|NA|TRBV2|TRBJ2-2
CASSPFQGTGELFF
TGTGCCAGCAGCCCATTCCAGGGGACCGGGGAGCTGTTTTTT
>NA|TRBD1|TRBV28|TRBJ2-7
CASSLAGQGAGEQYF
TGTGCCAGCAGTTTAGCGGGACAGGGGGCAGGAGAGCAGTACTTC
>NA|NA|TRBV18|TRBJ1-2
CASFREYRNYTF
TGTGCCAGCTTCCGCGAGTACAGAAACTACACCTTC
>few|NA|TRBV9|TRBJ1-1
CASSPLRGSTEAFF
TGTGCCAGCAGCCCCCTGCGGGGGAGCACTGAAGCTTTCTTT
>few|TRBD1|TRBV6-6|TRBJ1-2
CASSYAGGFDYGYTF
TGTGCCAGCAGTTACGCAGGGGGCTTTGACTATGGCTACACCTTC
>NA|NA|TRBV18|TRBJ2-1
CASSPDSGTGNEQFF
TGTGCCAGCTCCCCTGATAGCGGTACGGGCAATGAGCAGTTCTTC
>NA|TRBD1|TRBV10-3|TRBJ1-2
CAISESGDRGLYGYTF
TGTGCCATCAGTGAGAGCGGCGACAGGGGGTTGTATGGCTACACCTTC
>few|NA|TRBV18|TRBJ1-1
CASSPPGRNTEAFF
TGTGCCAGCTCACCACCTGGACGGAACACTGAAGCTTTCTTT
>NA|TRBD1|TRBV14|TRBJ2-2
CASSPGTGANTGELFF
TGTGCCAGCAGCCCCGGGACAGGGGCGAACACCGGGGAGCTGTTTTTT
>few|NA|TRBV2|TRBJ2-7
CATRRILYEQYF
TGTGCCACGCGTCGGATCCTCTACGAGCAGTACTTC
>NA|TRBD2|TRBV9|TRBJ2-1
CASSVRRTGLAWGERYNEQFF
TGTGCCAGCAGCGTAAGGCGTACGGGACTAGCGTGGGGGGAGCGATACAATGAGCAGTTCTTC
>NA|NA|TRBV7-9|TRBJ1-4
CASSLGVGGGEKLFF
TGTGCCAGCAGCCTCGGAGTTGGGGGCGGCGAAAAACTGTTTTTT
>NA|NA|TRBV6-1|TRBJ2-4
CASIPIGGNIQYF
TGTGCCAGCATTCCAATTGGGGGAAACATTCAGTACTTC
>NA|TRBD1|TRBV6-1|TRBJ2-7
CASRIGQGSYEQYF
TGTGCCAGCAGGATCGGACAGGGGAGCTACGAGCAGTACTTC
>few|NA|TRBV6-5|TRBJ1-5
CASSRTSDGAPQHF
TGTGCCAGCAGTCGGACCTCCGACGGGGCGCCCCAGCATTTT
>few|TRBD2|TRBV6-1|TRBJ2-5
CASSVGLVETQYF
TGTGCCAGCAGTGTCGGACTAGTAGAGACCCAGTACTTC
>few|NA|TRBV7-2|TRBJ1-2
CASSFVPNYGYTF
TGTGCCAGCAGCTTCGTACCTAACTATGGCTACACCTTC
>NA|NA|TRBV4-3|TRBJ2-4
CASSQDMAVNIQYF
TGCGCCAGCAGCCAAGATATGGCCGTAAACATTCAGTACTTC
>NA|NA|TRBV5-4|TRBJ2-7
CATGGVSSYEQYF
TGTGCCACCGGCGGGGTGAGCTCCTACGAGCAGTACTTC
>NA|NA|TRBV7-2|TRBJ2-2
CASSTPGANTGELFF
TGTGCCAGCAGCACACCGGGCGCGAACACCGGGGAGCTGTTTTTT
>few|NA|TRBV27|TRBJ2-7
CASSLRLAYEQYF
TGTGCCAGCAGTTTAAGACTAGCCTACGAGCAGTACTTC
>few|NA|TRBV18|TRBJ1-1
CASSPEGILAFF
TGTGCCAGCTCACCAGAAGGGATTTTAGCTTTCTTT
>many|TRBD1|TRBV28|TRBJ1-5
CASSPGQGTRKPQHF
TGTGCCAGCAGTCCGGGACAGGGGACAAGAAAGCCCCAGCATTTT
>NA|NA|TRBV5-6|TRBJ2-7
CASSLAGRGYEQYF
TGTGCCAGCAGCTTGGCCGGCAGGGGCTACGAGCAGTACTTC
>few|NA|TRBV18|TRBJ2-3
CASSPALAGDTQYF
TGTGCCAGCTCACCAGCTCTAGCCGGAGATACGCAGTATTTT
>few|NA|TRBV7-3|TRBJ2-1
CASSKGIGEQFF
TGTGCCAGCAGCAAGGGAATCGGTGAGCAGTTCTTC
>NA|NA|TRBV29-1|TRBJ2-1
CSGWDNNEQFF
TGCAGCGGGTGGGATAACAATGAGCAGTTCTTC
>NA|TRBD1|TRBV5-1|TRBJ2-2
CASSLRQGLPNTGELFF
TGCGCCAGCAGCTTGAGACAGGGGCTTCCGAACACCGGGGAGCTGTTTTTT
>NA|TRBD1|TRBV11-2|TRBJ1-1
CASSPNRGGTEAFF
TGTGCCAGCAGCCCTAACAGGGGTGGGACTGAAGCTTTCTTT
>NA|NA|TRBV30|TRBJ1-1
CACNHGRAGTEAFF
TGTGCCTGTAACCATGGTCGCGCGGGCACTGAAGCTTTCTTT